A single sample gave rise to the 10 T cell receptor beta chains below, sequenced in a study of CD8 T cells in Susac syndrome. RNA was extracted with the RNeasy kit, and a quantity of roughly 0.45 to 1 ug was reverse transcribed using random hexamers. TCRdb reprocessed the immunoSEQ multiplex PCR reads via MiXCR and lists one record per CDR3 protein. The repertoire consists of 110,000 or so distinct CDR3 sequences, with nearly 95% occurring once and the leading ten covering about 0.14%. The sequenced material came from CD4+ T cells from PBMCs. Receptor source: a human donor in good health.

J is TRBJ2-7 and V is TRBV6-2 or TRBV6-3; tentatively, D is TRBD1 (5 bases). Germline-derived CDR1 and CDR2 are MNHEY and SVGEGT. V lost 0 bases and J lost 0, with 9 bases in between. This CDR3 contains 15 residues. In DNA, the CDR3 is TGTGCCAGCAGTTACTCGCCAGGGTCCTCCTACGAGCAGTACTTC. It codes for CASSYSPGSSYEQYF.

J is TRBJ2-2 and V is TRBV6-2 or TRBV6-3; 12 nucleotides line up with TRBD2. Germline trimming cut 6 bases from V and 6 bases from J; bases unmatched to any gene: 8. The CDR3 length is 16 residues. Germline CDR1 reads MNHEY; CDR2 reads SVGEGT. In DNA, the CDR3 is TGTGCCAGCAGAAGGGAACTAGCGGGAGGTCCCGGGGAGCTGTTTTTT. This encodes CASRRELAGGPGELFF.

This sequence joins TRBV29-1 and TRBJ1-5; D is possibly TRBD1 (6 bases). V lost 5 bases and J lost 4, with 15 bases in between. Germline lookup yields CDR1 SQVTM and CDR2 ANQGSEA. The CDR3 sequence is 14 residues long. The CDR3 is CSVSSTGLNQPQHF. CDR3 coding DNA: TGCAGCGTTTCCAGCACAGGGCTGAATCAGCCCCAGCATTTT.

J is TRBJ1-2 and V is TRBV27; D unclear. Trimming pared 4 bases from V and 4 bases from J, leaving 16 bases between. The germline V gene has CDR1 MNHEY and CDR2 SMNVEV (reference sequence). The CDR3 has 15 amino acids. CDR3 DNA: TGTGCCAGCAGTTCTTCTCAGGTGACGGTCTATGGCTACACCTTC. This sequence encodes CASSSSQVTVYGYTF.

In this sample, this clonotype turned up a few times. This chain connects TRBV4-2 to TRBJ1-2; 8 bases map to TRBD1. Germline V gives CDR1 LGHNA, CDR2 YNFKEQ. The CDR3 spans 14 residues. With 4 bases clipped from V and 2 bases from J, the junction kept 3 bases outside the gene matches. This CDR3 reads CASSPGQGNYGYTF. For the CDR3, the DNA is TGTGCCAGCAGCCCAGGACAGGGAAACTATGGCTACACCTTC.

The gene calls are TRBV7-2 and TRBJ2-7, with unresolved D. The germline V gene has CDR1 SGHTA and CDR2 FQGNSA. Trimming pared 5 bases from V and 2 bases from J, leaving 4 bases between. The CDR3 loop spans 11 amino acids. The CDR3 protein is CASSHTYEQYF. Here the CDR3 DNA reads TGTGCCAGCAGCCACACCTACGAGCAGTACTTC.

This sequence joins TRBV5-4 and TRBJ2-1; D is unresolved. The length of the CDR3 is 13 residues. Per the germline V gene, CDR1 is SGHNT and CDR2 is YYREEE (reference sequence). Trimming pared 0 bases from V and 8 bases from J, leaving 9 bases between. The CDR3 is CASSLERVDEQFF. The CDR3 DNA follows: TGTGCCAGCAGCTTGGAAAGGGTCGATGAGCAGTTCTTC.

The chain has TRBV14 and TRBJ2-1; TRBD2 agrees at 10 bases. CDR1 and CDR2 (germline): SGHDN, FVKESK. V shed 2 bases and J 3 bases; nucleotides not matched to a gene: 1. This CDR3 spans 15 amino acids. This CDR3 reads CASSQIAGGYNEQFF. The CDR3 coding sequence is TGTGCCAGCAGCCAAATAGCGGGGGGCTACAATGAGCAGTTCTTC.

This rearrangement joins TRBV11-1 to TRBJ1-2; perhaps TRBD1 as D (6 bases). Germline assignment: CDR1 SGHAT and CDR2 FQDESV (reference sequence). The CDR3 is 14 amino acids. V dropped 3 bases and J dropped 7 bases, with 15 bases sitting between them. The DNA for the CDR3 is TGTGCCAGCAGCTTTAGACGAACAGGGCTTGGCTACACCTTC. It yields the protein CASSFRRTGLGYTF.

V is TRBV20-1 and J is TRBJ2-5; TRBD2 aligns across 12 bases. In germline, CDR1 is DFQATT, CDR2 SNEGSKA (reference sequence). The CDR3 covers 13 residues. The CDR3 sequence is CRGTSGSQETQYF. The CDR3 DNA reads as TGCAGGGGGACTAGCGGGTCCCAAGAGACCCAGTACTTC.